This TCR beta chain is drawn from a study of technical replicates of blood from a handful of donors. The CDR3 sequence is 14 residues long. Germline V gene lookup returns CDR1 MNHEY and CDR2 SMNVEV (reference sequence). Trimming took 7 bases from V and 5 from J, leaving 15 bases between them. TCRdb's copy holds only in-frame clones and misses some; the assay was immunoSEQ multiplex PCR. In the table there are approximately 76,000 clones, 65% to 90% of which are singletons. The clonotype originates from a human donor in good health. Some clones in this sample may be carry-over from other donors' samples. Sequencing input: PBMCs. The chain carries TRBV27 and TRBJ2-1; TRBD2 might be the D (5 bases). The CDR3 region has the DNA TGTGCCAGCACCCCACTCGGGAAGGACAATGAGCAGTTCTTC. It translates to CASTPLGKDNEQFF.